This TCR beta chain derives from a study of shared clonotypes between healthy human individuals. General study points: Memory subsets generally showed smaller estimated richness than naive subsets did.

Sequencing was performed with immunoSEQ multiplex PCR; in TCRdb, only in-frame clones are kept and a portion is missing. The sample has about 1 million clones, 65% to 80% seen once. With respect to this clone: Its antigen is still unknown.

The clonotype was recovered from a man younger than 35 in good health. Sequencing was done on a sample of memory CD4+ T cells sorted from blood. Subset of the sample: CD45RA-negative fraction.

This chain's CDR3 is CASAVEETQYF. The DNA of the CDR3 is TGTGCCAGCGCGGTAGAGGAGACCCAGTACTTC. The chain joins TRBV7-9 to TRBJ2-5; D uncertain. Germline V CDR1 and CDR2: SEHNR, FQNEAQ (reference sequence). With 8 bases removed from V and 5 bases from J, the gap between germline ends came to 9 bases. The CDR3 loop spans 11 amino acids. The full variable domain, in which reference TRBV7-9 and TRBJ2-5 provide the parts outside the CDR3, is DTGVSQNPRHKITKRGQNVTFRCDPISEHNRLYWYRQTLGQGPEFLTYFQNEAQLEKSRLLSDRFSAERPKGSFSTLEIQRTEQGDSAMYLCASAVEETQYFGPGTRLLVL.